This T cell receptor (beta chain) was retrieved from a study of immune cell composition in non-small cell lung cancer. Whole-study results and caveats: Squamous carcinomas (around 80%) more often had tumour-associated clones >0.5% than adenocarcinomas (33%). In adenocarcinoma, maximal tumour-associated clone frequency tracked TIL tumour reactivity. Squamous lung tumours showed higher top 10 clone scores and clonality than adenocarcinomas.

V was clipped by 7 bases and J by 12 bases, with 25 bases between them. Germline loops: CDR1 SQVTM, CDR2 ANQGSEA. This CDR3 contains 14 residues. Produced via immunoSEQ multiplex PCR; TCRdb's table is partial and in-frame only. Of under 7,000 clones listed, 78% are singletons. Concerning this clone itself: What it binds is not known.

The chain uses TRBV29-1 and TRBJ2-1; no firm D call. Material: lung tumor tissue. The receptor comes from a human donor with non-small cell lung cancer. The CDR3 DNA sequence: TGCAGCGCCGAGTTACATACAATGACATTTGGGCAGTTCTTC. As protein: CSAELHTMTFGQFF.